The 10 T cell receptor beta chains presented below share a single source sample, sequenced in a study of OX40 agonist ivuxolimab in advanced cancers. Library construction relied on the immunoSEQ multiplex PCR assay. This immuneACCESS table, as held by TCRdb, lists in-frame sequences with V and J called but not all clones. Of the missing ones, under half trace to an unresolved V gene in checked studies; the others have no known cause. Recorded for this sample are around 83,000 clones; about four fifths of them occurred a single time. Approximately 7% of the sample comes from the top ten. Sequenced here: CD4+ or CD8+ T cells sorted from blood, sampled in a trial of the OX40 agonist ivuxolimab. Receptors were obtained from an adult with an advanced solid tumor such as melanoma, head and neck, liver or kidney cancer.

This CDR3 is CASREGSGYTF. CDR3 in DNA: TGTGCCAGTAGGGAGGGCTCGGGCTACACCTTC. The chain uses TRBV19 and TRBJ1-2; D uncertain. Trimming took off 6 bases at V and 8 bases at J, with 10 bases between the two ends. The CDR3 is made up of 11 amino acids. From germline, CDR1 is LNHDA and CDR2 SQIVND (reference sequence).

CDR3 bases: TGTGCCAGCAGTGATTTCCGGGTGGTCTCTGGGGCCAACGTCCTGACTTTC. It encodes CASSDFRVVSGANVLTF. The chain combines TRBV2 with TRBJ2-6, with D hard to call. The ends were cut back, 3 bases at V and 0 bases at J, with 12 bases in the middle. CDR1 is SNHLY, CDR2 FYNNEI, per germline. There are 17 residues in the CDR3.

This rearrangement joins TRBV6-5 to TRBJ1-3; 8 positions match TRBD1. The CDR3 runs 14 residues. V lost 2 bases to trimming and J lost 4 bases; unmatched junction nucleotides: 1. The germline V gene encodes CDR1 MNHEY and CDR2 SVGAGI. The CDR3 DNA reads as TGTGCCAGCAGTTACGACAGGGGAGGAAACACCATATATTTT. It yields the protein CASSYDRGGNTIYF.

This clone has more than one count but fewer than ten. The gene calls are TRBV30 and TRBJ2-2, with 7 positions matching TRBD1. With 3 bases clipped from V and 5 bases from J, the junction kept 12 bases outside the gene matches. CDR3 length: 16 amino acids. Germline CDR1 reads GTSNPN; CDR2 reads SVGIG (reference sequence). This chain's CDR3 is CAWSVTPGGRTGELFF. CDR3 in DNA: TGTGCCTGGAGCGTTACCCCAGGGGGTCGTACCGGGGAGCTGTTTTTT. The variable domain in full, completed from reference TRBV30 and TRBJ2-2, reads SQTIHQWPATLVQPVGSPLSLECTVEGTSNPNLYWYRQAAGRGLQLLFYSVGIGQISSEVPQNLSASRPQDRQFILSSKKLLLSDSGFYLCAWSVTPGGRTGELFFGEGSRLTVL.

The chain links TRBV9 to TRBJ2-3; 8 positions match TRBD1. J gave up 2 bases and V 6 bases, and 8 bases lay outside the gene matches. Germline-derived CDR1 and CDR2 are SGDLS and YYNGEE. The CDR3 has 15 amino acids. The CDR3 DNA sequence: TGTGCCAGCACCCCAGGACAGGGTCCCACAGATACGCAGTATTTT. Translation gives CASTPGQGPTDTQYF.

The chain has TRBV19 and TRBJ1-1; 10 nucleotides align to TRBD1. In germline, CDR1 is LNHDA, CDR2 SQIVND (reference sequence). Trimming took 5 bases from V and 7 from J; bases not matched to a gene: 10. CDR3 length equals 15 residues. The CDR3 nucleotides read TGTGCCAGTAGTTCCCGACGACAGGGGGCGGTTGAAGCTTTCTTT. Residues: CASSSRRQGAVEAFF.

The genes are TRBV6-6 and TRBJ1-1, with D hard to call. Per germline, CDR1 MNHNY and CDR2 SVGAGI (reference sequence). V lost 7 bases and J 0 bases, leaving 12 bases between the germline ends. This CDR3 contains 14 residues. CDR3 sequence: CASTLSRVNTEAFF. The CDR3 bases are TGTGCCAGCACCCTCTCCCGCGTGAACACTGAAGCTTTCTTT.

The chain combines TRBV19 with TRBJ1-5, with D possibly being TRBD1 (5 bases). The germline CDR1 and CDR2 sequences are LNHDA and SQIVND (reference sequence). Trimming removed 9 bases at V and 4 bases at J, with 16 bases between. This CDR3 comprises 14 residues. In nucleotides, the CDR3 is TGTGCCAGCTCGTTCGACAGTATTAATCAGCCCCAGCATTTT. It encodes CASSFDSINQPQHF.

CDR3 in amino acids: CASSLAGQGYNEQFF. The CDR3, as DNA: TGTGCCAGCAGTTTAGCAGGACAGGGCTACAATGAGCAGTTCTTC. The J gene is TRBJ2-1, the V gene TRBV27; 8 nucleotides match TRBD1. Per the germline V gene, CDR1 is MNHEY and CDR2 is SMNVEV (reference sequence). The ends lost 2 bases at V and 3 bases at J; junction bases unmatched: 3. The length of the CDR3 is 15 residues.

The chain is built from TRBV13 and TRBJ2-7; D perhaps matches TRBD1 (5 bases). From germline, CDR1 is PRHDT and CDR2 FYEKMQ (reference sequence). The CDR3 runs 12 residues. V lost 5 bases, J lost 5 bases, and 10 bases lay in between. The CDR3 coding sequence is TGTGCCAGCAGCGCAGGGAACCACGAGCAGTACTTC. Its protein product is CASSAGNHEQYF.